This is a list of T cell receptor beta chains from one sample in a study of T cells in localized non-small cell lung cancer. Produced via immunoSEQ multiplex PCR; TCRdb's table is partial and in-frame only. Seen here are tens of thousands of clones, more than 80% observed once, and the top ten hold 5% to 6%. The material was peripheral blood mononuclear cells, obtained before any cancer treatment. The receptors derive from a male donor aged 60 or over with stage II lung adenocarcinoma. The CDR3 runs from the conserved cysteine through the conserved F or W. D genes are given only for firm matches. The size entry is marked missing in some rows and otherwise reads once, few, many or a size class.

len	abundance	v_gene	d_gene	j_gene	CDR3aa	CDR3nt
16	-	TRBV4-2	TRBD1	TRBJ2-1	CASSQQPGQDNNEQFF	TGTGCCAGCAGCCAACAACCGGGACAGGACAACAATGAGCAGTTCTTC
13	-	TRBV27	TRBD1	TRBJ1-2	CASSRTGSEGYTF	TGTGCCAGCAGTAGGACAGGGTCCGAGGGCTACACCTTC
15	-	TRBV6-5	-	TRBJ2-7	CASSYAGQGSYEQYF	TGTGCCAGCAGTTACGCCGGCCAGGGATCCTACGAGCAGTACTTC
12	-	TRBV29-1	TRBD1	TRBJ1-2	CSVQGQGYGYTF	TGCAGCGTTCAGGGACAGGGCTATGGCTACACCTTC
13	-	TRBV5-1	-	TRBJ2-7	CASSLMAGKEQYF	TGCGCCAGCAGCTTGATGGCAGGTAAAGAGCAGTACTTC
15	once	TRBV7-9	TRBD2	TRBJ2-1	CASSPSSGIDHEQFF	TGTGCCAGCAGCCCTTCTAGCGGGATCGACCATGAGCAGTTCTTC
17	-	TRBV7-8	-	TRBJ1-3	CASSLEVGTRYRNTIYF	TGTGCCAGCAGCTTAGAGGTGGGGACACGGTATAGAAACACCATATATTTT
15	-	TRBV5-1	-	TRBJ2-5	CASGGGSGNQETQYF	TGCGCCAGCGGGGGTGGAAGTGGGAACCAAGAGACCCAGTACTTC
15	-	TRBV25-1	-	TRBJ2-2	CASRAGSLNTGELFF	TGTGCCAGCAGAGCTGGATCCCTGAACACCGGGGAGCTGTTTTTT
14	-	TRBV6-6	-	TRBJ1-2	CASSSAQGDYGYTF	TGTGCCAGCAGTTCCGCTCAGGGAGACTATGGCTACACCTTC
15	-	TRBV5-1	TRBD2	TRBJ2-1	CASSVAGLPYNEQFF	TGCGCCAGCAGCGTAGCGGGTCTACCCTACAATGAGCAGTTCTTC
13	-	TRBV6-6	TRBD1	TRBJ1-1	CASSDRVNTEAFF	TGTGCCAGCTCGGACAGGGTGAACACTGAAGCTTTCTTT
13	-	TRBV29-1	TRBD1	TRBJ2-7	CSVSNDRVAEQYF	TGCAGCGTTTCTAATGACAGGGTGGCGGAGCAGTACTTC
15	few	TRBV28	TRBD1	TRBJ1-5	CASSFLNRGNQPQHF	TGTGCCAGCAGTTTCTTGAACAGGGGTAATCAGCCCCAGCATTTT
14	-	TRBV7-9	-	TRBJ1-1	CASSLYGGTTPAFF	TGTGCCAGCAGCTTGTATGGGGGTACCACCCCAGCTTTCTTT
17	-	TRBV7-3	TRBD2	TRBJ2-1	CASSLMGGAGSYNEQFF	TGTGCCAGCAGCTTAATGGGCGGAGCGGGATCCTACAATGAGCAGTTCTTC
13	once	TRBV5-1	-	TRBJ2-3	CASSLPPTDTQYF	TGCGCCAGCAGCTTGCCCCCCACAGATACGCAGTATTTT
14	-	TRBV6-6	TRBD1	TRBJ1-4	CASSYTGANEKLFF	TGTGCCAGCAGTTATACAGGGGCTAATGAAAAACTGTTTTTT
14	once	TRBV6-5	-	TRBJ2-1	CASKTGLSYNEQFF	TGTGCCAGCAAAACAGGGCTGTCATACAATGAGCAGTTCTTC
14	few	TRBV13	TRBD1	TRBJ1-1	CASRNRGGDTEAFF	TGTGCCAGCAGAAACAGGGGTGGGGACACTGAAGCTTTCTTT
16	-	TRBV7-6	-	TRBJ2-3	CASSLAPGEITDTQYF	TGTGCCAGCAGCTTAGCGCCGGGTGAAATCACAGATACGCAGTATTTT
14	-	TRBV5-6	-	TRBJ2-5	CASSLAGLKETQYF	TGTGCCAGCAGCTTGGCGGGACTCAAAGAGACCCAGTACTTC
14	-	TRBV6-6	-	TRBJ2-2	CASTPRGDTGELFF	TGTGCCAGCACCCCCCGAGGGGACACCGGGGAGCTGTTTTTT
15	once	TRBV6-5	-	TRBJ2-7	CASRDRYRVSYEQYF	TGTGCCAGCAGGGACCGATACCGGGTCTCCTACGAGCAGTACTTC
14	-	TRBV4-1	-	TRBJ1-4	CASSRGGLGEKLFF	TGCGCCAGCAGCCGTGGCGGCCTGGGGGAAAAACTGTTTTTT
16	-	TRBV18	TRBD2	TRBJ2-7	CASSPSSGTIFYEQYF	TGTGCCAGCTCACCAAGTTCGGGGACTATCTTCTACGAGCAGTACTTC